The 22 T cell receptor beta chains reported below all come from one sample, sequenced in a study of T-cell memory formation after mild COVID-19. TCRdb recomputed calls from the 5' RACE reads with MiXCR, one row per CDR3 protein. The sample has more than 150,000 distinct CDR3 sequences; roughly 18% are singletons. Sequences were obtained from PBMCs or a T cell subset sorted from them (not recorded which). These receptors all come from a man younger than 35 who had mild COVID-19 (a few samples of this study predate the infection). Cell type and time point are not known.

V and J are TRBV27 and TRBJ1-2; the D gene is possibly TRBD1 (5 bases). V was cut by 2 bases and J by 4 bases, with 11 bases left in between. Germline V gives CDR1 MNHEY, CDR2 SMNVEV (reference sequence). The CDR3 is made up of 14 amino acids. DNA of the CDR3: TGTGCCAGCAGTTTACAGGGACGTGGCTATGGCTACACCTTC. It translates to CASSLQGRGYGYTF.

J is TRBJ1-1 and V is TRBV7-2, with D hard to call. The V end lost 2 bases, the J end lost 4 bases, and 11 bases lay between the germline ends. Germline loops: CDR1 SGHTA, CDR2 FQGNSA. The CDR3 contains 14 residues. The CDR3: CASSLNLGFTEAFF. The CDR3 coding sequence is TGTGCCAGCAGCTTAAATCTGGGGTTCACTGAAGCTTTCTTT.

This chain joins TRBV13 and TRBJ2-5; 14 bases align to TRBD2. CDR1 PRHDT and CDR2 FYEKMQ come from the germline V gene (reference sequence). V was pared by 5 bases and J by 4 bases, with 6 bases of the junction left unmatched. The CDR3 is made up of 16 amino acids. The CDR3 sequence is CASSIQTSGGAETQYF. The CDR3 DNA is TGTGCCAGCAGCATCCAGACTAGCGGGGGGGCAGAGACCCAGTACTTC.

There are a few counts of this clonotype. CDR3 nucleotide sequence: TGTGCCAGCAGTTACTCAGGGGACCCCAATCAGCCCCAGCATTTT. Its protein is CASSYSGDPNQPQHF. The V call is TRBV6-5, the J call TRBJ1-5; tentative D call: TRBD1 (5 bases). V shed 0 bases and J shed 3 bases, with 9 bases lying between them. The CDR3 sequence is 15 residues long. CDR1 MNHEY and CDR2 SVGAGI come from the germline V gene.

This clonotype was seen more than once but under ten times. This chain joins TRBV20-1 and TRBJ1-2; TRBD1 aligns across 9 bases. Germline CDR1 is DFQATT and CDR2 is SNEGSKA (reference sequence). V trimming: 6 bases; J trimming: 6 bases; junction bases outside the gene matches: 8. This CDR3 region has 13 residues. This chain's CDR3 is CSARRQGVDGYTF. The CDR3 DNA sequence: TGCAGTGCCAGAAGACAGGGGGTCGATGGCTACACCTTC.

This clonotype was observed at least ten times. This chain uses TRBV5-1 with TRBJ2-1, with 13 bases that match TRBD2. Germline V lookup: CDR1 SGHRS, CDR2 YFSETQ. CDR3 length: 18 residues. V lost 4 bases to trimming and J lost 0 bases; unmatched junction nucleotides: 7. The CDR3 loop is CASSQGTSGVGSYNEQFF. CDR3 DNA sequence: TGCGCCAGCAGCCAGGGGACTAGCGGGGTCGGCTCCTACAATGAGCAGTTCTTC.

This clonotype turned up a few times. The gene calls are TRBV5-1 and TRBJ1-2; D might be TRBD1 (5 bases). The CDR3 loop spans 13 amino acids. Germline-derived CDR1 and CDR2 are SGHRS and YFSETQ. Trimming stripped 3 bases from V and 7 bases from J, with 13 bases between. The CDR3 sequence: CASSSQGEGGYTF. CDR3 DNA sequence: TGCGCCAGCAGCTCCCAGGGAGAAGGTGGCTACACCTTC.

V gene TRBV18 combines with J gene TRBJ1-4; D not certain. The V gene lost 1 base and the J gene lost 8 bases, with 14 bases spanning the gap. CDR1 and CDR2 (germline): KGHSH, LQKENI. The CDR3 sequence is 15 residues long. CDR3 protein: CASSPRTTEGEKLFF. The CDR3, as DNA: TGTGCCAGCTCACCACGGACTACGGAGGGCGAAAAACTGTTTTTT.

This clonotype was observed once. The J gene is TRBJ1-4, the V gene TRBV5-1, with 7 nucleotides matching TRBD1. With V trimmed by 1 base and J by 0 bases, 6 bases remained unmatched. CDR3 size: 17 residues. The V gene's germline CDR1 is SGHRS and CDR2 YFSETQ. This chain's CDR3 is CASSLTPGGATNEKLFF. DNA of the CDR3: TGCGCCAGCAGCTTGACCCCAGGGGGGGCAACTAATGAAAAACTGTTTTTT.

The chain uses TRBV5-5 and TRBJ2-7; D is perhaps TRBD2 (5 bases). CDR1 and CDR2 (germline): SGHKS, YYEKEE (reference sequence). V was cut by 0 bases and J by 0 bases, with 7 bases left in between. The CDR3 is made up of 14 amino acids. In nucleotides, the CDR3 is TGTGCCAGCAGCTTGGACGGGAACTCCTACGAGCAGTACGTC. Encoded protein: CASSLDGNSYEQYV.

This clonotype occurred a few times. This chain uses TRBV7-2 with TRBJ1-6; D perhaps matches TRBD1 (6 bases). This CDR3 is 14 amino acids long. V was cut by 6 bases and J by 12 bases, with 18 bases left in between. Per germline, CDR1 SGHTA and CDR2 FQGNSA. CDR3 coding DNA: TGTGCCAGCAGTGTAATGTCGCAGGGGTTACCCCTCCACTTT. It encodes CASSVMSQGLPLHF.

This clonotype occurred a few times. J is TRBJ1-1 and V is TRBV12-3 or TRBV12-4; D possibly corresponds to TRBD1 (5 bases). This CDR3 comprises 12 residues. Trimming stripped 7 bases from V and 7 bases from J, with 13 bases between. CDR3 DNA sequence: TGTGCCAGCACCCTTCGGCAGGGTGAAGCTTTCTTT. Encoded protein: CASTLRQGEAFF.

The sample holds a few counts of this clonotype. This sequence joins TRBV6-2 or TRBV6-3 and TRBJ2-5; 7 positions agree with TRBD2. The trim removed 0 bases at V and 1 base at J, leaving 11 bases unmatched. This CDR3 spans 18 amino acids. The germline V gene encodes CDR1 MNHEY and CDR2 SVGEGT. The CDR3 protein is CASSYSVRSGVVQETQYF. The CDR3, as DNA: TGTGCCAGCAGTTACTCGGTCCGAAGCGGGGTTGTCCAAGAGACCCAGTACTTC.

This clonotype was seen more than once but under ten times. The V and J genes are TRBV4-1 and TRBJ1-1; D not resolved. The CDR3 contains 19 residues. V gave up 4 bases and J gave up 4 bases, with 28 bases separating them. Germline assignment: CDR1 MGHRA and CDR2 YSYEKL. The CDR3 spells CASSLVGAGRTRPGTEAFF. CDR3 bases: TGCGCCAGCAGCCTTGTGGGAGCCGGGAGGACTCGCCCCGGCACTGAAGCTTTCTTT.

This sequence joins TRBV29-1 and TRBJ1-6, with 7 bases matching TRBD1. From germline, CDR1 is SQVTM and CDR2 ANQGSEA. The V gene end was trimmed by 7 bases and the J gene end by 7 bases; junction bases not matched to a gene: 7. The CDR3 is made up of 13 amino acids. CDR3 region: CSATTGWNSPLHF. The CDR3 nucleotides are TGCAGCGCCACGACAGGGTGGAATTCACCCCTCCACTTT.

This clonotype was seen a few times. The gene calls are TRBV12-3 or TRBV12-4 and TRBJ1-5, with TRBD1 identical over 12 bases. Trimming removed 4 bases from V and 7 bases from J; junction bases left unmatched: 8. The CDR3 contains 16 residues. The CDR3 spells CASSSTGTGGRQPQHF. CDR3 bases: TGTGCCAGCAGTTCGACCGGGACAGGGGGCAGGCAGCCCCAGCATTTT.

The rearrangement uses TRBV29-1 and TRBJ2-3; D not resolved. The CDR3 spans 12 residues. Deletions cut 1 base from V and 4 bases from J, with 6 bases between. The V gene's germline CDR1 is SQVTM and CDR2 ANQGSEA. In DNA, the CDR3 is TGCAGCGTTGAAGGGGTCGCAGATACGCAGTATTTT. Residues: CSVEGVADTQYF.

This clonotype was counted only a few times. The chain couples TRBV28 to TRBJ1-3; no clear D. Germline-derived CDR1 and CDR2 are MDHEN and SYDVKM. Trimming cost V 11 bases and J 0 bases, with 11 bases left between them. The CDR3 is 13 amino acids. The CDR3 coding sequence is TGTGCCGCGAAGACCCCCTCTGGAAACACCATATATTTT. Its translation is CAAKTPSGNTIYF.

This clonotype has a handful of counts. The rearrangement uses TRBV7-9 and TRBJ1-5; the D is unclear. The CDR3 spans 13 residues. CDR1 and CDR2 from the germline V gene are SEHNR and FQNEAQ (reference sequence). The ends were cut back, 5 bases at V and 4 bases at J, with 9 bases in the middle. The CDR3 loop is CASSPDGNQPQHF. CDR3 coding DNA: TGTGCCAGCAGCCCCGACGGGAATCAGCCCCAGCATTTT. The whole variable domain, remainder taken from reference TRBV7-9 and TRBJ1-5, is DTGVSQNPRHKITKRGQNVTFRCDPISEHNRLYWYRQTLGQGPEFLTYFQNEAQLEKSRLLSDRFSAERPKGSFSTLEIQRTEQGDSAMYLCASSPDGNQPQHFGDGTRLSIL.

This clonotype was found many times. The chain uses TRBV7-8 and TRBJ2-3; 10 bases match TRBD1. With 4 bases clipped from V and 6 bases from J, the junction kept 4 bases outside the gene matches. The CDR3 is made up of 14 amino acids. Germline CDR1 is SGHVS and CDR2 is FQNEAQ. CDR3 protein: CASSSGTGADTQYF. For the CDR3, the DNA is TGTGCCAGCAGCTCCGGGACAGGGGCCGATACGCAGTATTTT.

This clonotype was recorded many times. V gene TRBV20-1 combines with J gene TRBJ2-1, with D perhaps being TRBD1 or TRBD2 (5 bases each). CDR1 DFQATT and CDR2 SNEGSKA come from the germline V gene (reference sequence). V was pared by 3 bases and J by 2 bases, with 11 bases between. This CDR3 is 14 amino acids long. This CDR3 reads CSARPGDPYNEQFF. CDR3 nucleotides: TGCAGTGCTAGGCCTGGGGACCCCTACAATGAGCAGTTCTTC.

The CDR3 nucleotides read TGTGCCAGCAACTCCCCGGGAATTGAAGAGACCCAGTACTTC. Residues: CASNSPGIEETQYF. The chain recombines TRBV28 with TRBJ2-5, with a tentative D call TRBD2 (5 bases). V was clipped by 7 bases and J by 3 bases, with 15 bases between them. Germline loops: CDR1 MDHEN, CDR2 SYDVKM. This CDR3 is built from 14 residues.